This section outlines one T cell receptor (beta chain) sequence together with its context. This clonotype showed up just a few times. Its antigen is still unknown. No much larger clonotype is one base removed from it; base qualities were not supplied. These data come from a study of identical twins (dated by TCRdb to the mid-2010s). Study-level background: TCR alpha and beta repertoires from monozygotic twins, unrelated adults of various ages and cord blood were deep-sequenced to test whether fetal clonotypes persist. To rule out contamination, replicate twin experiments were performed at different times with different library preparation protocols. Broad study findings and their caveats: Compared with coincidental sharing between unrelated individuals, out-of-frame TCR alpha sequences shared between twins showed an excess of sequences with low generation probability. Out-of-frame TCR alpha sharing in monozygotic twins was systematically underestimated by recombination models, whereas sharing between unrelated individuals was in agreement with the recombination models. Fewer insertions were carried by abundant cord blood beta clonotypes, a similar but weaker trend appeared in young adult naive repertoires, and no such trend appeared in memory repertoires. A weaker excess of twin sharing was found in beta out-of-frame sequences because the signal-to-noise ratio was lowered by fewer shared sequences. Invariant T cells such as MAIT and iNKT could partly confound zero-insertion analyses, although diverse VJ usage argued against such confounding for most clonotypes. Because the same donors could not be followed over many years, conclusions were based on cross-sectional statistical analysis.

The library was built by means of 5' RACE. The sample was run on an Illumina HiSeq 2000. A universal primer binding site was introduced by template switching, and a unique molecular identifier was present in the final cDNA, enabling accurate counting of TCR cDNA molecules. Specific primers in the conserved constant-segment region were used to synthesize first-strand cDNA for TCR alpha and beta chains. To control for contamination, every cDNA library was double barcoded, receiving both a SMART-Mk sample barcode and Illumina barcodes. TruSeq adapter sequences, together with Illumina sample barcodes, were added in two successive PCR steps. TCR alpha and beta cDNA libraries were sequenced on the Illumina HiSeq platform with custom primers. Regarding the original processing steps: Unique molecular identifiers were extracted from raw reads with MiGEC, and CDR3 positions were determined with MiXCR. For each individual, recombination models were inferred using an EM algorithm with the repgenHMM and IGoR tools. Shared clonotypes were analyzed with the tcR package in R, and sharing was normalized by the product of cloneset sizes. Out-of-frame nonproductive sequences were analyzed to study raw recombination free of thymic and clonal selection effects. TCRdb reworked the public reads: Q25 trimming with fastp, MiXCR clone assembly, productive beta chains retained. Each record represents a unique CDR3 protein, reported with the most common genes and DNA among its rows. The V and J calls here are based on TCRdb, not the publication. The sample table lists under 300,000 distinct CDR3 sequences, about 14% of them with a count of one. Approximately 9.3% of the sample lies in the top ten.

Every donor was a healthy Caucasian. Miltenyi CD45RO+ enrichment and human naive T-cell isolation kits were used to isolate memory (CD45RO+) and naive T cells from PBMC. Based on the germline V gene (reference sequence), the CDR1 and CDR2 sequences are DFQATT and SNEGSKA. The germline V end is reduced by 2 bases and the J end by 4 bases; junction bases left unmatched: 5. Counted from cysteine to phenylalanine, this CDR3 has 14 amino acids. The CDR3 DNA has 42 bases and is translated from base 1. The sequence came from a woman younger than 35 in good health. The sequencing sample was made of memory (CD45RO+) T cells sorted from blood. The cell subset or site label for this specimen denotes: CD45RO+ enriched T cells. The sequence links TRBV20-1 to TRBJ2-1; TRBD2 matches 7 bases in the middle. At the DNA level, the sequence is TGCAGTGCTAGACCCCCTAGCGGATACAATGAGCAGTTCTTC. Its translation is CSARPPSGYNEQFF.